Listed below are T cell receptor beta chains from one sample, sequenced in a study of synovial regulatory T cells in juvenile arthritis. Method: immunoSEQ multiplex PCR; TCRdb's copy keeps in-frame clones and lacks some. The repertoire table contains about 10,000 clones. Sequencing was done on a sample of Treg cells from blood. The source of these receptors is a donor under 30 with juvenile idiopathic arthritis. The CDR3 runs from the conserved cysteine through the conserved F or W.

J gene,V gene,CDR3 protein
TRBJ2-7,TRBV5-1,CASSLVPDFYEQYF
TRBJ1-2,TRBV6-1,CASSDSYGYTF
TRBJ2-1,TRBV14,CASSLWSNEQFF
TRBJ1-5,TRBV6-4,CASSDSRTGSNQPQHF
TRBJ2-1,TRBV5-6,CASSLTGAPSYNEQFF
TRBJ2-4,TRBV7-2,CASSLGNIQYF
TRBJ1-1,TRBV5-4,CASSLLGTNTEAFF
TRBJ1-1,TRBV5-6,CASSLGPVGITEAFF
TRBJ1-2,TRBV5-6,CASSLVGNYGYTF
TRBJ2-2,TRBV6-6,CASSSRPNTGELFF
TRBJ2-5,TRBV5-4,CASSSGGGETQYF
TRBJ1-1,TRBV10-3,CAIRTGALNTEAFF
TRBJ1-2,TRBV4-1,CASSQSPGDYGYTF
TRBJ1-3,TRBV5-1,CASTPDGNSGNTIYF
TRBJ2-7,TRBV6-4,CASSDFYPQGGEQYF
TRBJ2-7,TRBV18,CASSRGRDRGLHEQYF
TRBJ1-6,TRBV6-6,CASSSPRSSYNSPLHF
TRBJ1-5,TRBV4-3,CASSQDRTAGLPQHF
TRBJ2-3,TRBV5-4,CASSIRLAVSTDTQYF
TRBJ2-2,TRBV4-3,CASSQAPGPNTGELFF
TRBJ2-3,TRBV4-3,CASSLRRTSGVMRTDTQYF
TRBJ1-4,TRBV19,CASKDSTNEKLFF
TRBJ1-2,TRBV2,CASRGQVYGYTF
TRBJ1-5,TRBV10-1,CASRGQQNQPQHF
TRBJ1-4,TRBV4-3,CASSQGFWGGPSTVRFF
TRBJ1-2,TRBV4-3,CASSPGLQGRGYTF
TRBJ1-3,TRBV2,CASTPVHTIYF
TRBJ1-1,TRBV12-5,CASGLDGPFEPFF
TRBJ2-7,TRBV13,CASSLTPSQQYF
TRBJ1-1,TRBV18,CASSPQAGNTEAFF
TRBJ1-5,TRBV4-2,CASSPRQGSNQPQHF
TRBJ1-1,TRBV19,CASSRMVVGTEAFF
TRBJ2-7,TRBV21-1,CASSKGVQGPQSYEQYF
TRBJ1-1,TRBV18,CASSPQGQPNTEAFF
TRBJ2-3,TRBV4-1,CASKDRTDTQYF
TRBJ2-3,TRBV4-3,CASSSSSGFKTSTDTQYF
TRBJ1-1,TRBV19,CASTPRGAEAFF